Each of the 25 T cell receptor beta chains below was sequenced from the same sample in a study of CD8 T cells in Susac syndrome. With random hexamers, reverse transcription was performed on about 0.45 to 1 ug of RNA. TCRdb re-called the immunoSEQ multiplex PCR reads through MiXCR, storing one row per CDR3 protein. The table has some 450,000 distinct CDR3 sequences, about 85% seen once. Sequenced material: CD8+ T cells from PBMCs. These TCRs come from a human donor with multiple sclerosis.

The chain recombines TRBV7-9 with TRBJ1-1; D unresolved. Germline CDR1 SEHNR, CDR2 FQNEAQ (reference sequence). CDR3 size: 14 residues. Between the trimmed V and J ends, which lost 5 bases and 8 bases, there was a span of 18 bases. CDR3 nucleotides: TGTGCCAGCAGCAACCCCGGAGCAGGACTAGAAGCTTTCTTT. Residues: CASSNPGAGLEAFF.

This chain connects TRBV3-1 to TRBJ2-6; unclear D gene. There are 16 residues in the CDR3. The V gene's germline CDR1 is LGHDT and CDR2 YNNKEL (reference sequence). V lost 4 bases and J 2 bases, leaving 12 bases between the germline ends. The CDR3, as DNA: TGTGCCAGCAGCCCCGACCGCTCGGCTGGGGCCAACGTCCTGACTTTC. Its translation: CASSPDRSAGANVLTF.

This clonotype came up once. The chain combines TRBV28 with TRBJ2-7, with D perhaps assigned TRBD1 or TRBD2 (5 bases each). Germline CDR1 and CDR2: MDHEN and SYDVKM. The CDR3 length is 12 residues. The V gene lost 8 bases and the J gene lost 7 bases, with 15 bases spanning the gap. Here the CDR3 DNA reads TGTGCCAGCCGGGACGAAAGAGGAGAGCAGTACTTC. It yields the protein CASRDERGEQYF.

The rearrangement links TRBV11-2 to TRBJ2-3, with unresolved D. Germline CDR1 and CDR2: SGHAT and FQNNGV. V was trimmed by 3 bases and J by 6 bases, leaving 10 bases between them. The length of the CDR3 is 13 residues. In nucleotides, the CDR3 is TGTGCCAGCAGCTTGGAAATTGAGGATACGCAGTATTTT. Protein sequence: CASSLEIEDTQYF.

This chain uses TRBV7-6 with TRBJ2-2; D is uncertain. Trimming shortened V by 8 bases and J by 3 bases, and 13 bases separated the two germline ends. Germline V gene sequence: CDR1 SGHVS, CDR2 FNYEAQ. The CDR3 sequence is 14 residues long. The CDR3 DNA reads as TGTGCCAGCCGGAGAAGCGAGTACACCGGGGAGCTGTTTTTT. This sequence encodes CASRRSEYTGELFF.

The chain joins TRBV4-1 to TRBJ2-5, with TRBD1 matching over 8 bases. Germline CDR1 reads MGHRA; CDR2 reads YSYEKL. The CDR3 is 15 residues long. V shed 1 base and J 3 bases; nucleotides not matched to a gene: 4. The CDR3 region has the DNA TGCGCCAGCAGCCAAGTCGAGACAGGGGAAGAGACCCAGTACTTC. Its translation is CASSQVETGEETQYF.

This chain uses TRBV20-1 with TRBJ2-7, with a tentative D call TRBD2 (6 bases). The CDR3 has 16 amino acids. Germline V CDR1 and CDR2: DFQATT, SNEGSKA (reference sequence). The V end was cut by 6 bases, the J end by 0 bases, with 21 bases between. CDR3 region: CSARPPLATSSYEQYF. In DNA, the CDR3 is TGCAGTGCGAGACCCCCGCTAGCGACGAGCTCCTACGAGCAGTACTTC.

The J gene is TRBJ1-1, the V gene TRBV7-8; tentatively, D is TRBD1 (5 bases). The CDR3 runs 13 residues. Per the germline V gene, CDR1 is SGHVS and CDR2 is FQNEAQ. V was clipped by 10 bases and J by 6 bases, with 18 bases between them. The CDR3 loop reads CATMDGARPEAFF. As DNA, the CDR3 is TGTGCCACCATGGACGGGGCGAGACCTGAAGCTTTCTTT.

The gene calls are TRBV11-2 and TRBJ2-7; the D is unclear. Germline V lookup: CDR1 SGHAT, CDR2 FQNNGV. This CDR3 contains 11 residues. Trimming removed 3 bases at V and 5 bases at J, with 5 bases between. CDR3 sequence (DNA): TGTGCCAGCAGCTTCGGCCACGAGCAGTACTTC. Amino acids: CASSFGHEQYF. Looking up the rest from reference TRBV11-2 and TRBJ2-7 gives the full variable domain: EAGVAQSPRYKIIEKRQSVAFWCNPISGHATLYWYQQILGQGPKLLIQFQNNGVVDDSQLPKDRFSAERLKGVDSTLKIQPAKLEDSAVYLCASSFGHEQYFGPGTRLTVT.

The chain couples TRBV5-5 to TRBJ2-7; D is possibly TRBD2 (6 bases). CDR1 SGHKS and CDR2 YYEKEE come from the germline V gene (reference sequence). The CDR3 extends over 13 amino acids. Trimming shortened V by 4 bases and J by 6 bases, and 14 bases separated the two germline ends. The CDR3 nucleotides read TGTGCCAGCAGCGGGGAAGGGGAGGCCGAGCAGTACTTC. Translation: CASSGEGEAEQYF.

This chain links TRBV3-1 with TRBJ2-5; D gene ambiguous. The germline V gene has CDR1 LGHDT and CDR2 YNNKEL (reference sequence). The germline V and J ends were trimmed by 3 bases and 4 bases, with 15 bases remaining between them. The CDR3 sequence is 15 residues long. CDR3 sequence reads: CASSQSSWNLETQYF. CDR3 in DNA: TGTGCCAGCAGCCAGTCGTCTTGGAATTTAGAGACCCAGTACTTC.

The gene calls are TRBV14 and TRBJ1-1, with D maybe TRBD1 (5 bases). The CDR3 sequence is 13 residues long. Per germline, CDR1 SGHDN and CDR2 FVKESK. V lost 10 bases, J lost 6 bases, and 18 bases lay in between. The CDR3 nucleotides read TGTGCCACCAGACGGGAGGGGAGCCCTGAAGCTTTCTTT. As protein: CATRREGSPEAFF. The full variable domain, completed using reference TRBV14 and TRBJ1-1, is EAGVTQFPSHSVIEKGQTVTLRCDPISGHDNLYWYRRVMGKEIKFLLHFVKESKQDESGMPNNRFLAERTGGTYSTLKVQPAELEDSGVYFCATRREGSPEAFFGQGTRLTVV.

This chain joins TRBV5-1 and TRBJ2-3; a possible D gene is TRBD1 (6 bases). CDR1 and CDR2 (germline): SGHRS, YFSETQ. The CDR3 extends over 15 amino acids. V lost 3 bases and J 6 bases, leaving 17 bases between the germline ends. The CDR3 here is CASSSGGLNLDTQYF. The CDR3 DNA is TGCGCCAGCAGCTCTGGGGGCCTAAACCTCGATACGCAGTATTTT.

The chain uses TRBV27 and TRBJ1-1; D uncertain. V lost 2 bases and J 5 bases, leaving 9 bases between the germline ends. This CDR3 is 13 amino acids long. Germline-derived CDR1 and CDR2 are MNHEY and SMNVEV (reference sequence). In DNA form, the CDR3 reads TGTGCCAGCAGTTTAGGGCAACGGACTGAAGCTTTCTTT. Translated: CASSLGQRTEAFF.

Only one count was recorded for this clonotype. The chain employs TRBV2 and TRBJ2-7; 10 bases map to TRBD1. Trimming at V came to 7 bases and at J to 2 bases, leaving 5 bases not matched to a gene. The CDR3 contains 14 residues. Germline V gives CDR1 SNHLY, CDR2 FYNNEI. CDR3 bases: TGTGCCAGCACCCGTGGACAGGGGGCCTACGAGCAGTACTTC. This codes for CASTRGQGAYEQYF.

The sample holds one count of this clonotype. The V gene is TRBV27, the J gene TRBJ2-2; tentative D call: TRBD2 (6 bases). Germline CDR1 MNHEY, CDR2 SMNVEV (reference sequence). The CDR3 consists of 15 residues. Trimming took 5 bases from V and 4 from J, leaving 14 bases between them. CDR3 DNA sequence: TGTGCCAGCAGTCCGACTCCCGGGGGCACCGGGGAGCTGTTTTTT. This codes for CASSPTPGGTGELFF.

This clonotype was observed once. The genes are TRBV20-1 and TRBJ2-5; a possible D gene is TRBD2 (5 bases). This CDR3 has 13 amino acids. From germline, CDR1 is DFQATT and CDR2 SNEGSKA (reference sequence). Deletions cut 0 bases from V and 4 bases from J, with 9 bases between. The CDR3 region is CSARDGVGETQYF. The CDR3 DNA sequence: TGCAGTGCTAGAGACGGGGTAGGAGAGACCCAGTACTTC.

The chain joins TRBV6-5 to TRBJ2-6, with a tentative D call TRBD1 (6 bases). Germline V gene lookup returns CDR1 MNHEY and CDR2 SVGAGI. The CDR3 runs 15 residues. Trimming pared 0 bases from V and 6 bases from J, leaving 9 bases between. In DNA, the CDR3 is TGTGCCAGCAGTTACTCCAGGGGAGAGGCCAACGTCCTGACTTTC. Protein: CASSYSRGEANVLTF.

The chain recombines TRBV12-3 or TRBV12-4 with TRBJ1-1, with D unresolved. This CDR3 spans 13 amino acids. Trimming removed 6 bases at V and 5 bases at J, with 13 bases between. The CDR3 sequence: CASSRSLRTEAFF. In nucleotides, the CDR3 is TGTGCCAGCAGCCGCAGTTTGAGGACTGAAGCTTTCTTT.

This sequence joins TRBV12-3 or TRBV12-4 and TRBJ2-5, with D hard to call. The CDR3 sequence is 14 residues long. V lost 5 bases, J lost 4 bases, and 14 bases lay in between. The CDR3 nucleotides are TGTGCCAGCAGTGGGCCCCTGACGGGAGAGACCCAGTACTTC. As protein: CASSGPLTGETQYF.

The chain has TRBV2 and TRBJ2-7; possible D gene TRBD2, 6 bases. The V gene lost 7 bases and the J gene lost 3 bases, with 13 bases spanning the gap. Germline V CDR1 and CDR2: SNHLY, FYNNEI. This CDR3 contains 13 residues. For the CDR3, the DNA is TGTGCCAGCATGGGACGGGAGTTCTACGAGCAGTACTTC. As protein: CASMGREFYEQYF. Together with reference TRBV2 and TRBJ2-7, the CDR3 gives the full variable domain: EPEVTQTPSHQVTQMGQEVILRCVPISNHLYFYWYRQILGQKVEFLVSFYNNEISEKSEIFDDQFSVERPDGSNFTLKIRSTKLEDSAMYFCASMGREFYEQYFGPGTRLTVT.

V is TRBV28 and J is TRBJ2-1; D unclear. The V end lost 6 bases, the J end lost 6 bases, and 27 bases lay between the germline ends. This CDR3 is built from 18 residues. Germline V gene data show CDR1 as MDHEN and CDR2 as SYDVKM. The CDR3 sequence: CASRSFLRVDLLTNEQFF. The CDR3 DNA reads as TGTGCCAGCAGATCGTTTCTAAGGGTAGATCTCTTAACCAATGAGCAGTTCTTC.

The chain combines TRBV5-6 with TRBJ2-7; 9 nucleotides agree with TRBD1. The V segment lost 0 bases and the J segment 9 bases; nucleotides outside the gene matches: 4. Germline values: CDR1 SGHDT, CDR2 YYEEEE. The CDR3 loop spans 13 amino acids. The CDR3 nucleotides read TGTGCCAGCAGCTTGGCGGGACAGGGAGCGCAGTACTTC. It yields the protein CASSLAGQGAQYF.

The chain joins TRBV4-1 to TRBJ2-7, with 7 bases that match TRBD2. In germline, CDR1 is MGHRA, CDR2 YSYEKL. The CDR3 spans 16 residues. V shed 4 bases and J 2 bases; nucleotides not matched to a gene: 11. CDR3 DNA sequence: TGCGCCAGCAGCCCCGGGCTAGCGGAGGAGGCCTACGAGCAGTACTTC. It encodes CASSPGLAEEAYEQYF.

The gene calls are TRBV7-2 and TRBJ2-2; D call uncertain. The CDR3 is 13 residues long. The V gene's germline CDR1 is SGHTA and CDR2 FQGNSA. Trimming took 5 bases from V and 5 from J, leaving 9 bases between them. This CDR3 reads CASSATETGELFF. The CDR3 DNA is TGTGCCAGCAGCGCAACAGAGACCGGGGAGCTGTTTTTT.